These 27 T cell receptor beta chains were all obtained from the same sample, sequenced in a study of blood T cells in healthy people across ages. A second about 6 to 12 cycle PCR used barcoded and J-beta primers. Using its own MiXCR run on the 5' RACE reads, TCRdb lists one record per CDR3 protein. The sample lists about 1.6 million distinct CDR3 sequences; 30% to 35% were seen once. Input material: blood. These receptors were obtained from a woman aged 30 to 39 in good health.

Remarks on this clonotype: Germline and junction disagree at one end, which may indicate a read error. The CDR3 nucleotides read TGCAGTGCTAGGACCAGGGGATCCAACTATGACTACACCTTC. Residues: CSARTRGSNYDYTF. The rearrangement joins TRBV20-1 to TRBJ1-2, with a weak D call TRBD1 (6 bases). Germline CDR1 reads DFQATT; CDR2 reads SNEGSKA (reference sequence). The CDR3 runs 14 residues.

This clonotype was seen more than once but under ten times. This chain connects TRBV10-3 to TRBJ1-2, with D unresolved. V was trimmed by 10 bases and J by 0 bases, leaving 12 bases between them. CDR3 size: 13 residues. Germline loops: CDR1 ENHRY, CDR2 SYGVKD. The CDR3 loop reads CATETEANYGYTF. Written as DNA, the CDR3 is TGTGCCACCGAGACGGAAGCTAACTATGGCTACACCTTC.

J is TRBJ1-4 and V is TRBV6-1, with D perhaps matching TRBD1 (5 bases). The CDR3 loop spans 16 amino acids. Trimming left V 6 bases short and J 2 bases short, with 16 bases between. Germline-derived CDR1 and CDR2 are MNHNS and SASEGT. CDR3 protein: CASREPPGLTNEKLFF. Written as DNA, the CDR3 is TGTGCCAGCAGAGAGCCCCCAGGGCTGACTAATGAAAAACTGTTTTTT.

A single count supports this clonotype. One junction end does not reproduce the germline sequence, and a read error may be involved. The V and J genes are TRBV11-3 and TRBJ2-7; D is perhaps TRBD1 (6 bases). Germline CDR1 SGHNT, CDR2 YENEEA. The CDR3 loop spans 15 amino acids. Here the CDR3 reads CASSLDGTSSYEHYF. In nucleotides, the CDR3 is TGTGCCAGCAGCTTAGACGGGACATCTTCCTACGAGCACTACTTC.

This clonotype showed up just a few times. The CDR3 spells CASSQDKGGSYNEQFF. CDR3 nucleotide sequence: TGTGCCAGCAGCCAAGATAAGGGCGGTTCCTACAATGAGCAGTTCTTC. V gene TRBV3-1 combines with J gene TRBJ2-1; D unresolved. V gave up 0 bases and J gave up 1 base, with 10 bases separating them. The CDR3 extends over 16 amino acids. In germline, CDR1 is LGHDT, CDR2 YNNKEL (reference sequence).

This clonotype has at least ten counts. This rearrangement joins TRBV28 to TRBJ1-2; D might be TRBD1 (6 bases). The CDR3 contains 14 residues. Trimming removed 6 bases from V and 6 bases from J, with 17 bases in between. The V gene's germline CDR1 is MDHEN and CDR2 SYDVKM. This chain's CDR3 is CASRGIRGAHGYTF. The CDR3 DNA reads TGTGCCAGCAGAGGAATCCGGGGGGCTCATGGCTACACCTTC.

The J gene is TRBJ2-2, the V gene TRBV29-1, with 11 nucleotides matching TRBD2. The V gene end was trimmed by 4 bases and the J gene end by 2 bases; junction bases not matched to a gene: 3. The CDR3 runs 15 residues. Germline V gene data show CDR1 as SQVTM and CDR2 as ANQGSEA. The chain's CDR3 is CSVVLAGGNTGELFF. CDR3 DNA sequence: TGCAGCGTTGTCCTAGCGGGGGGTAACACCGGGGAGCTGTTTTTT.

This sequence joins TRBV9 and TRBJ2-7; 9 nucleotides align to TRBD1. With 0 bases clipped from V and 5 bases from J, the junction kept 6 bases outside the gene matches. The CDR3 covers 15 residues. Germline V lookup: CDR1 SGDLS, CDR2 YYNGEE. For the CDR3, the DNA is TGTGCCAGCAGCGTAGACACAGGGGGCAGGAACGAGCAGTACTTC. It translates to CASSVDTGGRNEQYF.

The CDR3 nucleotides read TGTGCCAGCAGCGTACCATTGCAAGGCGCTGAAGCTTTCTTT. This translates into CASSVPLQGAEAFF. The chain joins TRBV28 to TRBJ1-1; D gene unclear. The length of the CDR3 is 14 residues. CDR1 and CDR2 from the germline V gene are MDHEN and SYDVKM. Trimming shortened V by 6 bases and J by 6 bases, and 17 bases separated the two germline ends.

The chain combines TRBV10-3 with TRBJ2-7; D gene unclear. V was trimmed by 2 bases and J by 7 bases, leaving 6 bases between them. The CDR3 is made up of 11 amino acids. CDR1 and CDR2 (germline): ENHRY, SYGVKD. The CDR3 sequence is CAISEDGEQYF. The CDR3 bases are TGTGCCATCAGTGAGGACGGGGAGCAGTACTTC.

V gene TRBV11-2 combines with J gene TRBJ2-5; D uncertain. Trimming pared 2 bases from V and 5 bases from J, leaving 18 bases between. The germline V gene encodes CDR1 SGHAT and CDR2 FQNNGV. CDR3 length: 16 residues. DNA for the CDR3: TGTGCCAGCAGCTTAAATCGGGCCCCGGCTGGGGAGACCCAGTACTTC. It specifies CASSLNRAPAGETQYF.

In regard to this clonotype: The DNA is omitted, as the CDR3 cannot be located on it reliably, and the CDR3 follows TCRdb's listing. The CDR3 region is CASSKGAPTDTQYFGPGPQYF. The chain carries TRBV21-1 and TRBJ2-3; TRBD1, the table's D call, lacks a check against the DNA. TRBV21-1 is deemed a pseudogene. The CDR3 is made up of 21 amino acids, end residues included.

In this sample, this clonotype turned up a few times. The V and J genes are TRBV7-2 and TRBJ1-5; D remains ambiguous. This CDR3 is built from 15 residues. Germline V CDR1 and CDR2: SGHTA, FQGNSA. Trimming stripped 1 base from V and 1 base from J, with 8 bases between. CDR3 protein: CASSLGAVSNQPQHF. Here the CDR3 DNA reads TGTGCCAGCAGCTTAGGGGCAGTAAGCAATCAGCCCCAGCATTTT.

This clonotype was found many times. The V gene is TRBV9, the J gene TRBJ1-2; D possibly corresponds to TRBD1 (6 bases). V lost 4 bases to trimming and J lost 3 bases, with 25 bases between them. The CDR3 spans 18 residues. CDR1 is SGDLS and CDR2 is YYNGEE in the germline V gene. CDR3 bases: TGTGCCAGCAGCCCCGAATTATGGACAGCCGGGAGTGACTATGGCTACACCTTC. Amino acid sequence: CASSPELWTAGSDYGYTF.

V and J are TRBV5-6 and TRBJ2-1; D gene ambiguous. CDR1 is SGHDT and CDR2 is YYEEEE in the germline V gene. This CDR3 has 16 residues. V was trimmed by 1 base and J by 5 bases, leaving 16 bases between them. CDR3 in DNA: TGTGCCAGCAGCTTGTTTTCGCGCCGAACGGACAATGAGCAGTTCTTC. It is translated as CASSLFSRRTDNEQFF.

The chain recombines TRBV3-1 with TRBJ2-5, with 16 bases matching TRBD2. Looked up from germline, CDR1 is LGHDT and CDR2 is YNNKEL (reference sequence). The CDR3 is 20 residues long. With V trimmed by 2 bases and J by 11 bases, 20 bases remained unmatched. CDR3 residues: CASSQLGTSGRGRSYNEQYF. The CDR3 DNA reads TGTGCCAGCAGCCAACTCGGGACTAGCGGGAGGGGAAGGTCCTACAATGAGCAGTACTTC.

This clonotype was observed many times. The gene calls are TRBV7-9 and TRBJ1-1; D is undetermined. Germline values: CDR1 SEHNR, CDR2 FQNEAQ (reference sequence). This CDR3 comprises 12 residues. V was pared by 5 bases and J by 9 bases, with 13 bases between. The CDR3 here is CASSQPRSQAFF. The CDR3 DNA reads TGTGCCAGCAGCCAACCAAGGTCTCAAGCTTTCTTT.

This rearrangement joins TRBV30 to TRBJ2-1, with 8 bases identical to TRBD2. The CDR3 consists of 15 residues. The J segment lost 5 bases and the V segment lost 0 bases, leaving 6 bases of the junction unmatched. Germline V lookup: CDR1 GTSNPN, CDR2 SVGIG (reference sequence). For the CDR3, the DNA is TGTGCCTGGAGTGTAAGGCGGGGGGCCAACAATGAGCAGTTCTTC. As protein: CAWSVRRGANNEQFF. The full variable domain, in which reference TRBV30 and TRBJ2-1 provide the parts outside the CDR3, is SQTIHQWPATLVQPVGSPLSLECTVEGTSNPNLYWYRQAAGRGLQLLFYSVGIGQISSEVPQNLSASRPQDRQFILSSKKLLLSDSGFYLCAWSVRRGANNEQFFGPGTRLTVL.

The chain carries TRBV5-1 and TRBJ1-1; 7 bases align to TRBD1. CDR1 is SGHRS and CDR2 is YFSETQ in the germline V gene. CDR3 length: 15 amino acids. V gave up 6 bases and J gave up 1 base; unmatched junction bases: 9. CDR3 loop: CASTKQGFTNTEAFF. The CDR3, as DNA: TGCGCCAGCACCAAACAGGGGTTCACGAACACTGAAGCTTTCTTT.

This clonotype was counted a single time. A much larger clone differs by one base, so this may be a read error. This chain uses TRBV28 with TRBJ2-5; tentative D call: TRBD2 (5 bases). The DNA matches TRBJ2-7 better at its end, which makes the J call doubtful. CDR3 length: 9 amino acids. CDR1 is MDHEN, CDR2 SYDVKM, per germline. The CDR3 nucleotides are TGTGCCAGCGGGAGCGAGCAGTACTTC. This codes for CASGSEQYF.

This clonotype was observed a few times. This chain connects TRBV10-3 to TRBJ2-2; D not certain. Germline-derived CDR1 and CDR2 are ENHRY and SYGVKD. The V gene lost 1 base and the J gene lost 6 bases, with 9 bases spanning the gap. CDR3 length: 14 amino acids. The CDR3 sequence is CAISEFEESGELFF. CDR3 in DNA: TGTGCCATCAGTGAGTTCGAGGAGTCCGGGGAGCTGTTTTTT.

This clonotype was counted between two and nine times. The chain carries TRBV5-5 and TRBJ1-2, with D perhaps matching TRBD1 (6 bases). Per germline, CDR1 SGHKS and CDR2 YYEKEE (reference sequence). The CDR3 length is 14 residues. V was trimmed by 5 bases and J by 3 bases, leaving 14 bases between them. As DNA, the CDR3 is TGTGCCAGCAGATTAGAGGGGGGTGACTATGGCTACACCTTC. Amino acids: CASRLEGGDYGYTF.

This clonotype showed up just a few times. The chain couples TRBV20-1 to TRBJ2-7; 10 bases map to TRBD2. Germline V CDR1 and CDR2: DFQATT, SNEGSKA (reference sequence). Trimming removed 3 bases from V and 0 bases from J; junction bases left unmatched: 5. CDR3 length equals 15 residues. The CDR3 region has the DNA TGCAGTGCTAGCCCCTCTAGCGGGAGCTCCTACGAGCAGTACTTC. This gives the protein CSASPSSGSSYEQYF.

In this sample, this clonotype turned up a few times. The CDR3 coding sequence is TGTGCCAGCAGCCCCGCGGGGGCGGCAACCTACGAGCAGTACTTC. Translating it yields CASSPAGAATYEQYF. The chain couples TRBV3-1 to TRBJ2-7; D is perhaps TRBD2 (7 bases). The CDR3 is made up of 15 amino acids. Germline V gives CDR1 LGHDT, CDR2 YNNKEL (reference sequence). V was trimmed by 4 bases and J by 2 bases, leaving 15 bases between them.

The chain joins TRBV4-2 to TRBJ2-3, with a tentative D call TRBD2 (5 bases). V dropped 0 bases and J dropped 6 bases, with 10 bases sitting between them. The CDR3 is 14 residues long. From germline, CDR1 is LGHNA and CDR2 YNFKEQ. The CDR3 sequence is CASSQEAAEDTQYF. CDR3 sequence (DNA): TGTGCCAGCAGCCAAGAAGCAGCGGAGGATACGCAGTATTTT.

The CDR3 nucleotides are TGCGCCAGCAGTATGGCAGTGAACACTGAAGCTTTCTTT. It encodes CASSMAVNTEAFF. This chain connects TRBV10-2 to TRBJ1-1; D is unclear. Germline assignment: CDR1 WSHSY and CDR2 SAAADI. Trimming left V 5 bases short and J 0 bases short, with 7 bases between. The CDR3 loop spans 13 amino acids.

This clonotype was recorded a few times. The chain joins TRBV6-1 to TRBJ2-2, with TRBD1 matching 9 bases. The germline V gene encodes CDR1 MNHNS and CDR2 SASEGT. The CDR3 is 15 amino acids. The J segment lost 5 bases and the V segment lost 4 bases, leaving 5 bases of the junction unmatched. The CDR3 region has the DNA TGTGCCAGCAGTGCAGACAGGGGGATAACCGGGGAGCTGTTTTTT. It is translated as CASSADRGITGELFF.